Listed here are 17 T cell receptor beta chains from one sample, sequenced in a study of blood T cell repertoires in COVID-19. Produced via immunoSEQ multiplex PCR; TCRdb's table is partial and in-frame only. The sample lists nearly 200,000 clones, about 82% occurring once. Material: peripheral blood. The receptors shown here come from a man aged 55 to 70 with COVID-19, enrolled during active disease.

CDR3: CASSGTLGQGDGYTF. Written as DNA, the CDR3 is TGTGCCAGCAGCGGGACCCTTGGACAGGGGGATGGCTACACCTTC. V usage is TRBV9 and J usage is TRBJ1-2, with 10 bases lining up with TRBD1. The CDR3 is made up of 15 amino acids. Germline trimming cut 3 bases from V and 6 bases from J; bases unmatched to any gene: 8. From germline, CDR1 is SGDLS and CDR2 YYNGEE.

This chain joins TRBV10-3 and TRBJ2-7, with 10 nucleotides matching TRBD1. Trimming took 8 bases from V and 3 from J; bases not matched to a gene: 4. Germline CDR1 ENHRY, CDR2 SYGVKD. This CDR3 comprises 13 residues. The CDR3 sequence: CAIRQGAIYEQYF. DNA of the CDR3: TGTGCCATCCGACAGGGGGCGATCTACGAGCAGTACTTC.

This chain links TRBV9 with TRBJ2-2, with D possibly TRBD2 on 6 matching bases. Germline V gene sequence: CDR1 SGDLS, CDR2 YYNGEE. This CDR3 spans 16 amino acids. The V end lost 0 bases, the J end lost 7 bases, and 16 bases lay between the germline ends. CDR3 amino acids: CASSVDTSQKFGELFF. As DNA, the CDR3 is TGTGCCAGCAGCGTAGACACTAGCCAAAAATTCGGGGAGCTGTTTTTT.

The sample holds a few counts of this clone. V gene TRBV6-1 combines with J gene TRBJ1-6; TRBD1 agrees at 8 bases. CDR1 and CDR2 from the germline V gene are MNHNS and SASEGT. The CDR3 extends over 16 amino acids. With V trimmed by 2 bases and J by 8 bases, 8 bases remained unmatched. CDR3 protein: CASSELGQAIYSPLHF. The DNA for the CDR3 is TGTGCCAGCAGTGAATTGGGACAGGCCATCTATTCACCCCTCCACTTT.

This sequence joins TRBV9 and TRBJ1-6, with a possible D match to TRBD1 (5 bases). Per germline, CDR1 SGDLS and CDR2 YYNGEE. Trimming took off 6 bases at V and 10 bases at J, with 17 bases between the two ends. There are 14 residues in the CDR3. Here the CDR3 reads CASTSGTRGSPLHF. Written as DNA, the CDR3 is TGTGCCAGCACCTCAGGGACTCGAGGATCACCCCTCCACTTT.

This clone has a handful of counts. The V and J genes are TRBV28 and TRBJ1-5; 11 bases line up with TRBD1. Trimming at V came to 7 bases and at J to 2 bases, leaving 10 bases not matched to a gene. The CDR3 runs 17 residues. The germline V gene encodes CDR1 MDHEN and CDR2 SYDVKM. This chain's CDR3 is CASTRTGGPAGNQPQHF. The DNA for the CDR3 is TGTGCCAGCACCAGGACAGGGGGCCCCGCAGGCAATCAGCCCCAGCATTTT.

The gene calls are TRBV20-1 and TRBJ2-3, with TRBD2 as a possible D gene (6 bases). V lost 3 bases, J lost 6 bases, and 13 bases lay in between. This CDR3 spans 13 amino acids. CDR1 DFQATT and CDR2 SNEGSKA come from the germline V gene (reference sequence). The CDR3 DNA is TGCAGTGCTAGTCAGCGGGTACGGGATACGCAGTATTTT. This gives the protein CSASQRVRDTQYF.

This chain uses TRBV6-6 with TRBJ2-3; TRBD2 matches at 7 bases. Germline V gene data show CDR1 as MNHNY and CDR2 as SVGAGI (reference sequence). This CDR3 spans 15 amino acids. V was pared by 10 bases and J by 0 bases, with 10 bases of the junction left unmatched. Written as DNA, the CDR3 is TGTGCCACGACCATACTTAGCGGGAGCACAGATACGCAGTATTTT. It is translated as CATTILSGSTDTQYF.

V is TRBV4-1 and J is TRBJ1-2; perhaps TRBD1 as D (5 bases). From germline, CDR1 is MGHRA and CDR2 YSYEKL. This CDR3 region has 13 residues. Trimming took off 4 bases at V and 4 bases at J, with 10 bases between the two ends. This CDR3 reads CASSPGYGYGYTF. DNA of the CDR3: TGCGCCAGCAGCCCAGGGTACGGCTATGGCTACACCTTC.

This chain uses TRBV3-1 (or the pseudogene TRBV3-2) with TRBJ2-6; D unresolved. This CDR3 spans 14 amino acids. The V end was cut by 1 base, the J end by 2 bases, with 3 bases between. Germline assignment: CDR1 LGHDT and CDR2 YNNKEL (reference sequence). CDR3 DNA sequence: TGTGCCAGCAGCCAAGTAACTGGGGCCAACGTCCTGACTTTC. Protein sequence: CASSQVTGANVLTF.

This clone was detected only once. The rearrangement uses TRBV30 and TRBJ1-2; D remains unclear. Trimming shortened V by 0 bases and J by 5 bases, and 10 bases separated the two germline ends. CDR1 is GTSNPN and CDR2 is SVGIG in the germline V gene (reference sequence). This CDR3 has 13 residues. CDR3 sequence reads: CAWSVRGSYGYTF. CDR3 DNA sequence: TGTGCCTGGAGTGTAAGAGGTTCTTATGGCTACACCTTC.

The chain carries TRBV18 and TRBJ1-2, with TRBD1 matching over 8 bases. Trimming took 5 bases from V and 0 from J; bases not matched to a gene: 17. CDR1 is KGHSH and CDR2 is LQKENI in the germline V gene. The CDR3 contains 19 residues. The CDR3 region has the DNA TGTGCCAGCTCAGTAACGATCCGGGACAGGTCCTCAGCTAACTATGGCTACACCTTC. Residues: CASSVTIRDRSSANYGYTF.

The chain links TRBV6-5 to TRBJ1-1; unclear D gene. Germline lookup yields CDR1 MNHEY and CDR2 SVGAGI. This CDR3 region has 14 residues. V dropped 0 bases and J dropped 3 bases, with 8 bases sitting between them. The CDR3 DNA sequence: TGTGCCAGCAGTTACTCGGGAGTTTACACTGAAGCTTTCTTT. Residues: CASSYSGVYTEAFF.

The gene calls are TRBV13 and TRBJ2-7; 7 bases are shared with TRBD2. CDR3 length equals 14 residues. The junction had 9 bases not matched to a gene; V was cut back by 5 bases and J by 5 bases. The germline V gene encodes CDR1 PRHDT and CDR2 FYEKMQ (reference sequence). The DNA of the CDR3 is TGTGCCAGCAGCCCCGGGGGGATTAGGGACGAGCAGTACTTC. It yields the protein CASSPGGIRDEQYF. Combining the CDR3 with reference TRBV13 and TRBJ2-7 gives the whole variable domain AAGVIQSPRHLIKEKRETATLKCYPIPRHDTVYWYQQGPGQDPQFLISFYEKMQSDKGSIPDRFSAQQFSDYHSELNMSSLELGDSALYFCASSPGGIRDEQYFGPGTRLTVT.

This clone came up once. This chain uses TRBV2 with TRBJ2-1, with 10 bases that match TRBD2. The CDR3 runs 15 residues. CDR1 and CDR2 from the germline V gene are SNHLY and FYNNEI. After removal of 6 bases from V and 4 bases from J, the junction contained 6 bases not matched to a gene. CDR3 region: CASRTGLADYNEQFF. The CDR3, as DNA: TGTGCCAGCAGAACAGGACTAGCGGATTACAATGAGCAGTTCTTC. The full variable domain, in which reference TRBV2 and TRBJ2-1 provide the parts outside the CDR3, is EPEVTQTPSHQVTQMGQEVILRCVPISNHLYFYWYRQILGQKVEFLVSFYNNEISEKSEIFDDQFSVERPDGSNFTLKIRSTKLEDSAMYFCASRTGLADYNEQFFGPGTRLTVL.

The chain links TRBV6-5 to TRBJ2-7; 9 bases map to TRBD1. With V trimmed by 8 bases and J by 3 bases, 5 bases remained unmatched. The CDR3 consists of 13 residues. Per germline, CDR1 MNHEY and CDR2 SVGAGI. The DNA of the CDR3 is TGTGCCAGCGGGGACAGGGTTGACTACGAGCAGTACTTC. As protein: CASGDRVDYEQYF.

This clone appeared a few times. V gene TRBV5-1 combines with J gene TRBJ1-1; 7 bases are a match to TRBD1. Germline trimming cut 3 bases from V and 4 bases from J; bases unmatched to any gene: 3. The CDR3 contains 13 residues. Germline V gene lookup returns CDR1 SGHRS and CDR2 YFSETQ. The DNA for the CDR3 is TGCGCCAGCAGCTCAGGGGGGCCCACTGAAGCTTTCTTT. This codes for CASSSGGPTEAFF.